Presented here are 22 T cell receptor beta chains from one specimen sequenced in a study of cytomegalovirus exposure and HLA in healthy donors. A multiplex PCR was run with 60 Vbeta primers and 13 Jbeta primers. Clones were sequenced by immunoSEQ multiplex PCR, and TCRdb holds only the in-frame ones, with some missing. The sample includes roughly 110,000 clones, 79% of them seen just once. The specimen was PBMCs. All receptors come from a woman under 30 in good health and CMV-seropositive.

This clone was observed a handful of times. The chain joins TRBV6-1 to TRBJ2-6; unclear D gene. CDR1 and CDR2 from the germline V gene are MNHNS and SASEGT. V gave up 3 bases and J gave up 0 bases, with 12 bases separating them. The CDR3 covers 17 residues. In DNA form, the CDR3 reads TGTGCCAGCAGTGATTACAGTCAGGACTCTGGGGCCAACGTCCTGACTTTC. The encoded protein is CASSDYSQDSGANVLTF.

The CDR3, as DNA: TGTGCCAGCAGTTACTCAGGAGGGGCTGGGGCCAACGTCCTGACTTTC. It translates to CASSYSGGAGANVLTF. J is TRBJ2-6 and V is TRBV6-6; D is perhaps TRBD2 (6 bases). The V gene lost 0 bases and the J gene lost 2 bases, with 8 bases spanning the gap. The CDR3 spans 16 residues. Germline CDR1 MNHNY, CDR2 SVGAGI (reference sequence).

In its sample, this clone was seen a few times. The rearrangement uses TRBV11-2 and TRBJ2-6; tentative D call: TRBD1 (6 bases). CDR3 size: 18 residues. Trimming pared 4 bases from V and 3 bases from J, leaving 19 bases between. Germline-derived CDR1 and CDR2 are SGHAT and FQNNGV. CDR3 DNA sequence: TGTGCCAGCAGCTCGCCGACAGGCGGAATTCATGGGGCCAACGTCCTGACTTTC. Its protein product is CASSSPTGGIHGANVLTF.

The chain combines TRBV2 with TRBJ2-7, with D possibly being TRBD1 (6 bases). V was pared by 6 bases and J by 3 bases, with 9 bases between. From germline, CDR1 is SNHLY and CDR2 FYNNEI. This CDR3 is 12 amino acids long. CDR3 bases: TGTGCCAGCAGCGAACAGGGCTACGAGCAGTACTTC. Residues: CASSEQGYEQYF.

V and J are TRBV7-8 and TRBJ2-1; 15 nucleotides line up with TRBD2. CDR3 size: 18 residues. The germline V gene has CDR1 SGHVS and CDR2 FQNEAQ. V was clipped by 0 bases and J by 8 bases; unmatched bases: 8. The CDR3: CASSLAEPGLAGGDEQFF. The CDR3 nucleotides read TGTGCCAGCAGCTTAGCGGAACCGGGACTAGCGGGAGGAGATGAGCAGTTCTTC. Variable domain in full (rest from reference TRBV7-8 and TRBJ2-1): GAGVSQSPRYKVAKRGQDVALRCDPISGHVSLFWYQQALGQGPEFLTYFQNEAQLDKSGLPSDRFFAERPEGSVSTLKIQRTQQEDSAVYLCASSLAEPGLAGGDEQFFGPGTRLTVL.

This sequence joins TRBV5-1 and TRBJ2-1; TRBD1 aligns across 7 bases. The germline V gene has CDR1 SGHRS and CDR2 YFSETQ. The CDR3 covers 16 residues. V trimming: 2 bases; J trimming: 2 bases; junction bases outside the gene matches: 7. CDR3 sequence: CASSLSGQSAYNEQFF. For the CDR3, the DNA is TGCGCCAGCAGCTTATCGGGACAGTCAGCCTACAATGAGCAGTTCTTC.

The chain employs TRBV21-1 and TRBJ2-4; no DNA check was done on the table's D call, TRBD1. TRBV21-1 constitutes a pseudogene. This CDR3 contains 18 residues. The DNA for the CDR3 is TGTGCCAGCAGCAAAGGCCCATCAGGGGGCAGGGGCAAAAACATTCAGTACTTC. Protein: CASSKGPSGGRGKNIQYF.

This clone was seen a single time. This chain links TRBV12-5 with TRBJ1-3, with a possible D match to TRBD1 (5 bases). CDR3 size: 17 residues. The germline CDR1 and CDR2 sequences are LGHNT and FRNRAP. Trimming pared 0 bases from V and 0 bases from J, leaving 12 bases between. In nucleotides, the CDR3 is TGTGCTAGTGGTTTGGTCTCGGGGGACCGCTCTGGAAACACCATATATTTT. As protein: CASGLVSGDRSGNTIYF.

Turning to this clone: Its ends do not fully match the called genes, so a read error is possible. The chain joins TRBV19 to TRBJ2-1, with TRBD2 matching over 9 bases. Germline V lookup: CDR1 LNHDA, CDR2 SQIVND (reference sequence). The CDR3 has 18 residues. CDR3 in DNA: TGTGCCACTAGTATAGCCGGGGGATCTGGCGGGAGGGGAGATGAGCAGTTCTTC. Encoded protein: CATSIAGGSGGRGDEQFF.

The chain joins TRBV30 to TRBJ2-5, with a tentative D call TRBD1 (6 bases). V shed 4 bases and J shed 5 bases, with 14 bases lying between them. This CDR3 has 13 residues. CDR1 GTSNPN and CDR2 SVGIG come from the germline V gene (reference sequence). CDR3 bases: TGTGCCTGGATCCGCGAGGGGGTCGAGACCCAGTACTTC. This sequence encodes CAWIREGVETQYF. The full variable domain, its missing parts supplied by reference TRBV30 and TRBJ2-5, is SQTIHQWPATLVQPVGSPLSLECTVEGTSNPNLYWYRQAAGRGLQLLFYSVGIGQISSEVPQNLSASRPQDRQFILSSKKLLLSDSGFYLCAWIREGVETQYFGPGTRLLVL.

V usage is TRBV9 and J usage is TRBJ1-4, with a tentative D call TRBD1 (5 bases). V lost 0 bases to trimming and J lost 0 bases, with 6 bases between them. The germline gives CDR1 SGDLS, CDR2 YYNGEE. This CDR3 spans 15 amino acids. For the CDR3, the DNA is TGTGCCAGCAGCGTAGAGGGGACAACTAATGAAAAACTGTTTTTT. Its protein product is CASSVEGTTNEKLFF. Looking up the rest from reference TRBV9 and TRBJ1-4 gives the full variable domain: DSGVTQTPKHLITATGQRVTLRCSPRSGDLSVYWYQQSLDQGLQFLIQYYNGEERAKGNILERFSAQQFPDLHSELNLSSLELGDSALYFCASSVEGTTNEKLFFGSGTQLSVL.

The chain links TRBV27 to TRBJ1-4; D is unclear. The V gene lost 2 bases and the J gene lost 0 bases, with 7 bases spanning the gap. Germline lookup yields CDR1 MNHEY and CDR2 SMNVEV (reference sequence). The CDR3 covers 15 residues. For the CDR3, the DNA is TGTGCCAGCAGTTTAACGGTGGCAACTAATGAAAAACTGTTTTTT. It codes for CASSLTVATNEKLFF.

The chain joins TRBV20-1 to TRBJ2-3; D is uncertain. Trimming took 0 bases from V and 10 from J, leaving 8 bases between them. Germline loops: CDR1 DFQATT, CDR2 SNEGSKA (reference sequence). This CDR3 is built from 11 residues. CDR3 DNA: TGCAGTGCTAGAGACCGCGGATCGCAGTATTTT. Amino acid sequence: CSARDRGSQYF.

V is TRBV5-4 and J is TRBJ2-1, with D possibly being TRBD2 (5 bases). The V end lost 4 bases, the J end lost 0 bases, and 11 bases lay between the germline ends. CDR3 size: 15 residues. The germline gives CDR1 SGHNT, CDR2 YYREEE (reference sequence). The CDR3 loop is CASSLSGGSYNEQFF. CDR3 nucleotide sequence: TGTGCCAGCAGCCTAAGCGGAGGCTCCTACAATGAGCAGTTCTTC.

The rearrangement links TRBV30 to TRBJ1-5; 9 bases line up with TRBD1. Looked up from germline, CDR1 is GTSNPN and CDR2 is SVGIG (reference sequence). V shed 3 bases and J 4 bases; nucleotides not matched to a gene: 4. This CDR3 region has 14 residues. The CDR3 loop is CAWSLGQGNQPQHF. The CDR3 nucleotides read TGTGCCTGGAGCCTAGGACAGGGGAATCAGCCCCAGCATTTT. Supplemented by reference TRBV30 and TRBJ1-5, the full variable domain reads SQTIHQWPATLVQPVGSPLSLECTVEGTSNPNLYWYRQAAGRGLQLLFYSVGIGQISSEVPQNLSASRPQDRQFILSSKKLLLSDSGFYLCAWSLGQGNQPQHFGDGTRLSIL.

The chain has TRBV19 and TRBJ1-5; perhaps TRBD1 as D (6 bases). The germline gives CDR1 LNHDA, CDR2 SQIVND (reference sequence). V gave up 8 bases and J gave up 5 bases, with 16 bases separating them. The CDR3 extends over 14 amino acids. The CDR3 region has the DNA TGTGCCAGTCAAAAAGACAGGAGCGATCAGCCCCAGCATTTT. Amino acid sequence: CASQKDRSDQPQHF. The full variable domain, in which reference TRBV19 and TRBJ1-5 provide the parts outside the CDR3, is DGGITQSPKYLFRKEGQNVTLSCEQNLNHDAMYWYRQDPGQGLRLIYYSQIVNDFQKGDIAEGYSVSREKKESFPLTVTSAQKNPTAFYLCASQKDRSDQPQHFGDGTRLSIL.

The V call is TRBV9, the J call TRBJ2-5; 10 bases match TRBD1. V lost 4 bases, J lost 5 bases, and 5 bases stayed unmatched. CDR3 length: 14 amino acids. Germline V gives CDR1 SGDLS, CDR2 YYNGEE. The CDR3 here is CASSLTGGLETQYF. The CDR3 coding sequence is TGTGCCAGCAGCCTGACAGGGGGCTTGGAGACCCAGTACTTC.

The J gene is TRBJ2-2, the V gene TRBV13; D gene uncertain. This CDR3 region has 16 residues. Trimming left V 5 bases short and J 0 bases short, with 13 bases between. Germline-derived CDR1 and CDR2 are PRHDT and FYEKMQ (reference sequence). The CDR3 loop reads CASSPEEVANTGELFF. CDR3 sequence (DNA): TGTGCCAGCAGCCCCGAGGAAGTGGCGAACACCGGGGAGCTGTTTTTT.

V usage is TRBV4-2 and J usage is TRBJ1-2, with 8 bases aligning to TRBD1. After removal of 2 bases from V and 1 base from J, the junction contained 9 bases not matched to a gene. In germline, CDR1 is LGHNA, CDR2 YNFKEQ. This CDR3 is 17 amino acids long. The CDR3 is CASSQPNRQGINYGYTF. In DNA form, the CDR3 reads TGTGCCAGCAGCCAACCCAATCGACAGGGGATTAACTATGGCTACACCTTC.

This chain uses TRBV28 with TRBJ2-7; D is unclear. This CDR3 has 14 residues. The germline V and J ends were trimmed by 5 bases and 2 bases, with 13 bases remaining between them. Germline-derived CDR1 and CDR2 are MDHEN and SYDVKM. The CDR3 DNA reads TGTGCCAGCAGTGGTCGGTTTCCGACCTACGAGCAGTACTTC. Translation gives CASSGRFPTYEQYF.

The rearrangement uses TRBV30 and TRBJ2-7; 10 positions match TRBD1. After removal of 1 base from V and 5 bases from J, the junction contained 2 bases not matched to a gene. Germline CDR1 GTSNPN, CDR2 SVGIG (reference sequence). This CDR3 has 13 amino acids. Written as DNA, the CDR3 is TGTGCCTGGAGTGGACAGGGGGCCAACGAGCAGTACTTC. As protein: CAWSGQGANEQYF. The full variable domain, with the rest looked up from reference TRBV30 and TRBJ2-7, is SQTIHQWPATLVQPVGSPLSLECTVEGTSNPNLYWYRQAAGRGLQLLFYSVGIGQISSEVPQNLSASRPQDRQFILSSKKLLLSDSGFYLCAWSGQGANEQYFGPGTRLTVT.

The chain uses TRBV5-1 and TRBJ2-5; D might be TRBD1 (6 bases). The end of the DNA is better explained by TRBJ2-7, so the J call may be wrong. The CDR3 length is 14 residues. Looked up from germline, CDR1 is SGHRS and CDR2 is YFSETQ. The CDR3 loop reads CASSLAGRGNEQYF. CDR3 DNA: TGCGCCAGCAGCTTGGCTGGCAGGGGTAACGAGCAGTACTTC.